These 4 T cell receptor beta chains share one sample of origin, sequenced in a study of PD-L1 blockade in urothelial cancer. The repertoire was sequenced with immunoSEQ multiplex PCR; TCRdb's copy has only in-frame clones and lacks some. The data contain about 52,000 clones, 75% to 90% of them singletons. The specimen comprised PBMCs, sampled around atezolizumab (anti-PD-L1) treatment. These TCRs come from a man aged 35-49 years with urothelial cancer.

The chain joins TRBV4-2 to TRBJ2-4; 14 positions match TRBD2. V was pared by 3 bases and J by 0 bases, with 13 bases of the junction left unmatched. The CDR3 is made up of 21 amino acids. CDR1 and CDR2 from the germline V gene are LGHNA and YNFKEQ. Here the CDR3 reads CASSHLSGTSGRGVAKNIQYF. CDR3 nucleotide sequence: TGTGCCAGCAGCCATCTTTCCGGGACTAGCGGGAGAGGGGTAGCCAAAAACATTCAGTACTTC.

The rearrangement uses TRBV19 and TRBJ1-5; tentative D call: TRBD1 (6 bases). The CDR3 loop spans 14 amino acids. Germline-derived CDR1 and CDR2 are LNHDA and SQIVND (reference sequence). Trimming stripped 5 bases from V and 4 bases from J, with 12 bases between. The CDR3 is CASSARGHNQPQHF. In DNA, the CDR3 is TGTGCCAGTAGTGCCAGGGGTCATAATCAGCCCCAGCATTTT.

As DNA, the CDR3 is TGTGCCAGCAGTTCAAGAACAGGGAAAGCCGATACGCAGTATTTT. Translation gives CASSSRTGKADTQYF. The rearrangement joins TRBV6-4 to TRBJ2-3; D is perhaps TRBD1 (6 bases). Germline V gives CDR1 MRHNA, CDR2 SNTAGT. CDR3 size: 15 residues. Trimming removed 5 bases from V and 6 bases from J, with 18 bases in between.

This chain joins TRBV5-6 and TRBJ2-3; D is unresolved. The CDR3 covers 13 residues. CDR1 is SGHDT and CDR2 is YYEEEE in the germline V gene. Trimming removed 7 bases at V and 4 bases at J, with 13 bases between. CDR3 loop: CASAGFLSDTQYF. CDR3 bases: TGTGCCAGCGCCGGGTTTCTTTCAGATACGCAGTATTTT.